A selection of T cell receptor beta chains follows, all from one sample in a study of HIV-infected patients and healthy controls. TCRdb re-derived calls from the 5' RACE reads in MiXCR, one entry per CDR3 protein. The table lists roughly 17,000 distinct CDR3 sequences, 4.5% to 7% of them singletons, with about 1.9% in the top ten. Source material: blood. The origin of the receptors is an adult in good health. CDR3s include the opening cysteine and the closing phenylalanine or tryptophan. The D gene is left open where the match is weak. The listing skips clone size in some rows; elsewhere it reads once, few, many or a size class.

V gene	D gene	J gene	clone size	CDR3 DNA	CDR3 protein
TRBV29-1	-	TRBJ1-1	many	TGCAGCGCCTCGAGGGGGAGGGACACTGAAGCTTTCTTT	CSASRGRDTEAFF
TRBV6-1	-	TRBJ1-2	many	TGTGCCAGCAGTCTCCGGGGGGGGGGCAGTTACTATGGCTACACCTTC	CASSLRGGGSYYGYTF
TRBV5-4	-	TRBJ1-4	-	TGTGCCAGCAGCTTTAAGGGATCTAATGAAAAACTGTTTTTT	CASSFKGSNEKLFF
TRBV27	-	TRBJ2-3	many	TGTGCCAGCAGTTTGGAGGGGGGGCGCATTGTTGTAGGTTTGGGCACAGATACGCAGTATTTT	CASSLEGGRIVVGLGTDTQYF
TRBV28	TRBD1	TRBJ1-2	many	TGTGCCAGCAGTATTGACAGGGTCGGCTACACCTTC	CASSIDRVGYTF
TRBV6-4	TRBD2	TRBJ2-3	many	TGTGCCAGCAGTGAGGAGCGGGGGGGTAGCACAGATACGCAGTATTTT	CASSEERGGSTDTQYF
TRBV7-9	TRBD2	TRBJ2-5	medium-sized	TGTGCCAGCAGCTTAACTAGCGGGGGAATCCAAGAGACCCAGTACTTC	CASSLTSGGIQETQYF
TRBV12-3/TRBV12-4	-	TRBJ1-2	medium-sized	TGTGCCAGCAGTTTGGGGGGCGGCTATGGCTACACCTTC	CASSLGGGYGYTF
TRBV7-8	-	TRBJ2-1	many	TGTGCCAGCAGCTTAGACCCCACCGCGGGGGAGCAGTTCTTC	CASSLDPTAGEQFF
TRBV28	-	TRBJ2-7	many	TGTGCCAGCAGCCGAAAAGGGTCGTTGGCCTACGAGCAGTACTTC	CASSRKGSLAYEQYF
TRBV5-6	-	TRBJ2-3	many	TGTGCCAGCAGCTTGGCCGGGGTGGGGCAGTATTTT	CASSLAGVGQYF
TRBV29-1	TRBD1	TRBJ1-2	once	TGCAGCGTTGAAGATCCGGGGGACAGAGCAGCTAACTATGGCTACACCTTC	CSVEDPGDRAANYGYTF
TRBV12-3/TRBV12-4	TRBD1	TRBJ2-3	-	TGTGCCAGCAGTCGGACAGGGCGGGATACGCAGTATTTT	CASSRTGRDTQYF
TRBV6-1	TRBD2	TRBJ2-3	medium-sized	TGTGCCAGCAGTGGACTAGCGGGGGGCACAGATACGCAGTATTTT	CASSGLAGGTDTQYF
TRBV21-1	-	TRBJ1-5	-	TGTGCCAGCAGCACTGAGACCAGTGGAGGCAATCAGCCCCAGCATTTT	CASSTETSGGNQPQHF
TRBV12-3/TRBV12-4	TRBD1	TRBJ1-2	few	TGTGCCAGCAGTTTAGCGGGACAGGTATTCTCTAACTATGGCTACACCTTC	CASSLAGQVFSNYGYTF
TRBV5-1	-	TRBJ2-7	-	TGCGCCAGCAGCCTTGACAGAACCTACGAGCAGTACTTC	CASSLDRTYEQYF
TRBV9	-	TRBJ1-2	few	TGTGCCAGCAGCGTAGCGACCTACGCGCCTATCACCTTC	CASSVATYAPITF
TRBV25-1	-	TRBJ1-1	medium-sized	TGTGCCAGCAGTGAAGGGGGGACTGAAGCTTTCTTT	CASSEGGTEAFF
TRBV21-1	-	TRBJ2-1	many	TGTGCCAGCAGCGTTCGAAGGGGACCGAACTACAATGAGCAGTTCTTC	CASSVRRGPNYNEQFF
TRBV5-1	-	TRBJ1-1	-	TGCGCCAGCAGCCCTAGCGGAGGGGGTAGCGCTTTCTTT	CASSPSGGGSAFF
TRBV28	-	TRBJ2-5	many	TGTGCCAGCAGTCTAACAACAGTAAGCCAAGAGACCCAGTACTTC	CASSLTTVSQETQYF
TRBV2	-	TRBJ2-1	medium-sized	TGTGCCAGCAGTGACACAAGCTCCTACAATGAGCAGTTCTTC	CASSDTSSYNEQFF
TRBV7-2	-	TRBJ1-5	many	TGTGCCAGCAGCCCAGCTTCTAGGAGGAATCAGCCCCAGCATTTT	CASSPASRRNQPQHF
TRBV12-3/TRBV12-4	TRBD2	TRBJ2-5	many	TGTGCCAGCAGTTTCGGGGGTAGGGCTAGCGGGGGCTCCCAAGAGACCCAGTACTTC	CASSFGGRASGGSQETQYF
TRBV14	-	TRBJ2-4	few	TGTGCCAGCAGCCAAGATCGGGGGCAAATAGCCAAAAACATTCAGTACTTC	CASSQDRGQIAKNIQYF
TRBV18	-	TRBJ1-4	many	TGTGCCAGCTCGCCAGGGGATACCTATTTTAATGAAAAACTGTTTTTT	CASSPGDTYFNEKLFF
TRBV7-9	-	TRBJ2-5	many	TGTGCCAGCAGCTTAGCCCTGACACTACAAGAGACCCAGTACTTC	CASSLALTLQETQYF
TRBV29-1	-	TRBJ2-1	many	TGCAGCGGGGGGCAAATCTACAATGAGCAGTTCTTC	CSGGQIYNEQFF
TRBV3-1	-	TRBJ2-5	many	TGTGCCAGCAGCCAAGAAATGGGGTCCCAGTACTTC	CASSQEMGSQYF
TRBV28	-	TRBJ2-7	many	TGTGCCAGCAGTCTCTTTCGGGGGGCTCGCGAGCAGTACTTC	CASSLFRGAREQYF
TRBV29-1	-	TRBJ1-2	medium-sized	TGCAGCGTTCGTTCGAGGCCGTCCTCTGATGGCTACACCTTC	CSVRSRPSSDGYTF
TRBV12-3/TRBV12-4	-	TRBJ2-7	many	TGTGCCAGCAGTGACCAGGGCGAGCAGTACTTC	CASSDQGEQYF
TRBV6-6	TRBD1	TRBJ2-3	many	TGTGCCAGCAAGCAAGAGCAGGGGGCCGCTACGCAGTATTTT	CASKQEQGAATQYF
TRBV28	TRBD2	TRBJ2-3	medium-sized	TGTGCCAGCAGTTTACAGGGCGGGGGGGCAGTGGATACGCAGTATTTT	CASSLQGGGAVDTQYF
TRBV6-5	-	TRBJ1-4	medium-sized	TGTGCCAGCAGTTACTCGTGGGGAATTGGTGAAAAACTGTTTTTT	CASSYSWGIGEKLFF
TRBV19	-	TRBJ2-3	many	TGTGCCAGTAGTACCCCCCGCAGGGGATTGGTACGGGATACGCAGTATTTT	CASSTPRRGLVRDTQYF
TRBV3-1	-	TRBJ1-5	many	TGTGCCAGCAGCCCCCGGGCTGGGGTGAATCAGCCCCAGCATTTT	CASSPRAGVNQPQHF
TRBV6-2/TRBV6-3	-	TRBJ1-5	many	TGTGCCAGCAGCACCGGGACTGGAAGCTTCAATCAGCCCCAGCATTTT	CASSTGTGSFNQPQHF
TRBV20-1	TRBD1	TRBJ1-5	-	TGCAGTGCCAAGGGACAGGGACTTCAGCCCCAGCATTTT	CSAKGQGLQPQHF
TRBV7-6	-	TRBJ2-7	medium-sized	TGTGCCAGCAGCTTATCCCGGCAGTACGAGCAGTACTTC	CASSLSRQYEQYF
TRBV7-9	-	TRBJ1-6	medium-sized	TGTGCCAGCAGCTTTTTGGGACCAAATAATTCACCCCTCCACTTT	CASSFLGPNNSPLHF